This TCR beta chain was obtained from a study of T cell therapy after organ transplantation. Study-wide results and caveats: Concurrent antirejection and antiviral drugs remain unassessed confounders.

Points on this clone: Its antigen is currently unknown.

V gave up 11 bases and J gave up 4 bases, with 14 bases separating them. CDR1 is MDHEN, CDR2 SYDVKM, per germline. This CDR3 comprises 12 residues. Produced via immunoSEQ multiplex PCR; TCRdb's table is partial and in-frame only. The sample holds around 1,800 clones, over 85% seen once. Noted time point: 20-29 weeks after completion of therapy. The source was CD8+ T cells from blood, collected after autologous CMV-specific T cell therapy. The source is a human patient who had received a solid organ transplant and had CMV disease. Some T cells may possibly be graft donor cells. The J gene is TRBJ1-1, the V gene TRBV28; D is perhaps TRBD1 (6 bases). The CDR3 reads CAPYRVGTEAFF. CDR3 coding DNA: TGTGCCCCCTACAGGGTTGGCACTGAAGCTTTCTTT.